This T cell receptor beta chain was recorded in a study of cytomegalovirus exposure and HLA in healthy donors. Study-level findings and limits: Clusters of TCRs from the first cohort tended to co-occur in the roughly 120 validation repertoires (as a later analysis found). Cytomegalovirus status, reportedly, was diagnosed with high specificity and sensitivity by the classifier.

It was the roughly 130-subject validation cohort, separate from the approximately 690-subject first cohort, to which the donors belonged. As regards this clone: Its antigen is currently unknown.

Profiled with immunoSEQ multiplex PCR; TCRdb holds only in-frame clones, not every one. The table records 200,000 to 250,000 clones, about nine tenths of them present only once. The sequence derives from a woman aged 18-35 years in good health and CMV-seropositive. Material for sequencing was PBMCs.

The CDR3 spells CASSRAGYNEQFF. CDR3 in DNA: TGTGCCAGCAGCAGAGCGGGGTACAATGAGCAGTTCTTC. The genes are TRBV11-1 and TRBJ2-1; TRBD2 matches 7 bases. From germline, CDR1 is SGHAT and CDR2 FQDESV (reference sequence). CDR3 length: 13 residues. With V trimmed by 5 bases and J by 4 bases, 2 bases remained unmatched.